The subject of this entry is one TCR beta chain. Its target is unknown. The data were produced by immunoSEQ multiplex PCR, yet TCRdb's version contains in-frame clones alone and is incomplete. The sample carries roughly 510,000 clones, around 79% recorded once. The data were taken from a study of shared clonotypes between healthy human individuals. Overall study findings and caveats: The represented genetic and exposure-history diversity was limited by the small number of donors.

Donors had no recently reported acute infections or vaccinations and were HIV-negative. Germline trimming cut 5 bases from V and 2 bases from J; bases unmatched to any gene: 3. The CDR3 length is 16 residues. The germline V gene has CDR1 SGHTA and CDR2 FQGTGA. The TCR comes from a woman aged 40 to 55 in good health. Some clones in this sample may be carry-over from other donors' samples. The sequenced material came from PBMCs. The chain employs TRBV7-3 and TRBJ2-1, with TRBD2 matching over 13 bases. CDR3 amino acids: CASSKGTSGAYNEQFF. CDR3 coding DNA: TGTGCCAGCAGCAAAGGGACTAGCGGGGCCTACAATGAGCAGTTCTTC. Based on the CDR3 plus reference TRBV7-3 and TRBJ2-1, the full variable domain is GAGVSQTPSNKVTEKGKYVELRCDPISGHTALYWYRQSLGQGPEFLIYFQGTGAADDSGLPNDRFFAVRPEGSVSTLKIQRTERGDSAVYLCASSKGTSGAYNEQFFGPGTRLTVL.